Listed here is a single T cell receptor beta chain. Its antigen target is currently unknown. Base-call qualities are not available, and no considerably larger clone is one nucleotide away. To sequence the TCRbeta CDR3 region, genomic DNA was isolated from the sorted cells. The immunoSEQ Assay was used for sequencing of TCRbeta CDR3 regions. Held by TCRdb, this immuneACCESS table contains in-frame sequences only and omits some clones. Under half of the omission traces to an unresolved V gene where checked; the cause of the rest is unknown. Within this sample are approximately 60,000 clones, with roughly nine tenths of them counted one time only. The top ten clonotypes cover approximately 0.64% of the sample. This entry comes from a study of OX40 agonist ivuxolimab in advanced cancers. For context, the study as a whole: Ivuxolimab, which targeted the costimulatory receptor OX40 (CD134), was an agonistic, fully human IgG2 monoclonal antibody. A male proportion of around 80% and a mean age of roughly 55 years, ranging from roughly 23 to 85, were recorded for the dose-escalation cohort. The paper covers the monotherapy dose-escalation part of the phase I ivuxolimab trial, which included N = 52 patients. Intravenous ivuxolimab was administered to patients every 2 weeks at six dose levels: 0.01, 0.1, 0.3, 1.5, 3 and 10 mg/kg. Of the roughly 50 dose-escalation patients, hepatocellular carcinoma was present in around 20, melanoma in approximately 15, renal cell carcinoma in 9 and head and neck cancer in 9. Prior anti-PD-1, anti-PD-L1 or anti-CTLA-4 therapy was permitted, and 35% to 40% of dose-escalation patients had received checkpoint inhibitors. Peripheral TCRbeta sequencing aimed to test whether ivuxolimab altered TCR sequence diversity and caused clonal T-cell expansion. Partial responses were achieved by three dose-escalation patients, of whom one had hepatocellular carcinoma and two had cutaneous melanoma.

Overall results and qualifications from the work: In the 0.1-3.0 mg/kg groups, partial responders were among the patients with the lowest normalized peripheral clonal expansion, particularly in CD8+ T cells. Low levels of normalized T-cell clonal expansion were also shown by some nonresponding patients. At doses from 0.1 to 3.0 mg/kg, clonal expansion was seen in both CD4+ and CD8+ blood T cells between baseline and week 6. After ivuxolimab, expanded clones were on average more numerous among CD8+ T cells than among CD4+ T cells. Antigen specificity was not determined for the clonally expanded peripheral T cells.

Trimming leaves V shorter by 5 bases and J shorter by 2 bases, with the junction holding 4 bases beyond the gene matches. Taken from cysteine to phenylalanine, the CDR3 has 15 residues. Just the 45-base CDR3 DNA is kept, in frame starting at base 1. The germline V gene supplies CDR1 SGHVS and CDR2 FNYEAQ. The trial excluded patients who had a history of autoimmune disease or who were on systemic immunosuppression. Peripheral blood for TCR sequencing was collected from all dose cohorts at baseline, on cycle 4 day 1, and on cycle 7 day 1. The samples were drawn from a first-in-human, open-label, multicenter phase I dose-escalation trial of ivuxolimab. Adults with locally advanced or metastatic head and neck squamous cell, hepatocellular, melanoma or renal cell carcinoma were enrolled in the trial. Before TCR sequencing, CD4+ T cells and CD8+ T cells from peripheral blood were sorted into separate populations.

The V gene is TRBV7-6 and the J gene is TRBJ2-5, with 11 central nucleotides matching TRBD2. Sequences were derived from CD4+ or CD8+ T cells sorted from blood, sampled in a trial of the OX40 agonist ivuxolimab. This TCR derives from an adult with an advanced solid tumor such as melanoma, head and neck, liver or kidney cancer. DNA sequence: TGTGCCAGCAGCACGGGGACTAGCGGACAAGAGACCCAGTACTTC. This translates into CASSTGTSGQETQYF. When the CDR3 is completed using the reference TRBV7-6 and TRBJ2-5 genes on either side, the full variable domain is GAGVSQSPRYKVTKRGQDVALRCDPISGHVSLYWYRQALGQGPEFLTYFNYEAQQDKSGLPNDRFSAERPEGSISTLTIQRTEQRDSAMYRCASSTGTSGQETQYFGPGTRLLVL.